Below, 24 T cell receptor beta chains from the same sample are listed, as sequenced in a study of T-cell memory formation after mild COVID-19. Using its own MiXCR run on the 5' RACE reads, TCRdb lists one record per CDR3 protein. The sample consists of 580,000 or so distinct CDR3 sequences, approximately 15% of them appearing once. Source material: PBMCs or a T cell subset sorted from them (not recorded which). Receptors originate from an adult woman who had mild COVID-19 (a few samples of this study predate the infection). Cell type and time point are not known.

In DNA form, the CDR3 reads TGTGCCAGTAGTCCTGTGGACAGGGACTCTGAAGCTTTCTTT. This sequence encodes CASSPVDRDSEAFF. The chain recombines TRBV19 with TRBJ1-1, with 8 bases identical to TRBD1. J lost 6 bases, V lost 5 bases, and 8 bases had no gene match. Germline CDR1 LNHDA, CDR2 SQIVND (reference sequence). CDR3 length equals 14 residues. The variable domain in full, with the rest retrieved from reference TRBV19 and TRBJ1-1, is DGGITQSPKYLFRKEGQNVTLSCEQNLNHDAMYWYRQDPGQGLRLIYYSQIVNDFQKGDIAEGYSVSREKKESFPLTVTSAQKNPTAFYLCASSPVDRDSEAFFGQGTRLTVV.

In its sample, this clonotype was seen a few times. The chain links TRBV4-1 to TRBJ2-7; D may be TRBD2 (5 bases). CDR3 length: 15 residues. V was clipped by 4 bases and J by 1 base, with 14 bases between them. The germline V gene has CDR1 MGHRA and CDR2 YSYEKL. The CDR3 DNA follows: TGCGCCAGCAGCCCCACGGACTCAAGTTCCTACGAGCAGTACTTC. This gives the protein CASSPTDSSSYEQYF.

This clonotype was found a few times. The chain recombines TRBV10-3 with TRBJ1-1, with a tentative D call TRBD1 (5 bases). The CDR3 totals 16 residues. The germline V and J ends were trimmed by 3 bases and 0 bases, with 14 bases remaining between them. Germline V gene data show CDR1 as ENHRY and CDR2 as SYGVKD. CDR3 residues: CAISDPVRGMNTEAFF. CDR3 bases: TGTGCCATCAGTGATCCGGTAAGGGGAATGAACACTGAAGCTTTCTTT.

The chain's CDR3 is CASSLAGLSTDTQYF. In nucleotides, the CDR3 is TGCGCCAGCAGCTTGGCCGGGCTTAGCACAGATACGCAGTATTTT. The chain carries TRBV5-1 and TRBJ2-3; unclear D gene. Germline CDR1 reads SGHRS; CDR2 reads YFSETQ. V was clipped by 0 bases and J by 0 bases, with 8 bases between them. The CDR3 consists of 15 residues.

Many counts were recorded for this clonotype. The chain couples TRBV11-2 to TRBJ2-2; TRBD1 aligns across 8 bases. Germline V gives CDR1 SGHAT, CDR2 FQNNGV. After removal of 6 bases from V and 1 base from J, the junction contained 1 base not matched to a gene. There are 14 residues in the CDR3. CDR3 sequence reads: CASRQGVNTGELFF. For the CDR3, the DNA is TGTGCCAGCAGACAGGGGGTGAACACCGGGGAGCTGTTTTTT.

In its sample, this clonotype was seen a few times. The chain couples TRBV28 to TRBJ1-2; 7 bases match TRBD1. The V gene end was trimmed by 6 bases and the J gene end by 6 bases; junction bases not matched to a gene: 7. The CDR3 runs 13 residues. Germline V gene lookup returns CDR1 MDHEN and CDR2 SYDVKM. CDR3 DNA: TGTGCCAGCAGCCCAACAGGGGTTAATGGCTACACCTTC. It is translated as CASSPTGVNGYTF.

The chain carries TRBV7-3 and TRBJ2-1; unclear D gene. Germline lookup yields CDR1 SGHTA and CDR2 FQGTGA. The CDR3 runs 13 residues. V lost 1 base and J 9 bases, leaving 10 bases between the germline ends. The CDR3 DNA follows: TGTGCCAGCAGCTTAAACGCCCGCTTTGAGCAGTTCTTC. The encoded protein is CASSLNARFEQFF.

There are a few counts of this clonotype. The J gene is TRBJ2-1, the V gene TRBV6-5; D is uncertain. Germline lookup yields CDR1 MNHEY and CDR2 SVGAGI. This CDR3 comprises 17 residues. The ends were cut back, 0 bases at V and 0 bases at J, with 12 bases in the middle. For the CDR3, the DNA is TGTGCCAGCAGTTACTCCTCATCTTGGAGCTCCTACAATGAGCAGTTCTTC. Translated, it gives CASSYSSSWSSYNEQFF.

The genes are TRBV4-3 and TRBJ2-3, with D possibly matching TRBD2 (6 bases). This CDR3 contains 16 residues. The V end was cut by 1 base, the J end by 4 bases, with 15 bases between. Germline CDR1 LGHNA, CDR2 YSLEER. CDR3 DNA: TGCGCCAGCAGCCAAGCAAGGAGGGGCGAGGCAGATACGCAGTATTTT. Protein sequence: CASSQARRGEADTQYF.

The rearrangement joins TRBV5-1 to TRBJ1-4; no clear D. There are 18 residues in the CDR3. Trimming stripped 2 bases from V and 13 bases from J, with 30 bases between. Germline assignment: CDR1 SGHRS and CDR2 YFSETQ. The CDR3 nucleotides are TGCGCCAGCAGCTTTCTATTGTCTGAGCAGGTCCCCCCGGTTGGACTGTTTTTT. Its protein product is CASSFLLSEQVPPVGLFF.

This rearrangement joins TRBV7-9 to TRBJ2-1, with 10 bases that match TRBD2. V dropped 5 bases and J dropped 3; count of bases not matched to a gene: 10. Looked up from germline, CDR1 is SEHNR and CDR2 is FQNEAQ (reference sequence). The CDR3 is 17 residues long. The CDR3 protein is CASSVGGTSVIYNEQFF. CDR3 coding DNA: TGTGCCAGCAGCGTGGGCGGGACTAGCGTGATCTACAATGAGCAGTTCTTC.

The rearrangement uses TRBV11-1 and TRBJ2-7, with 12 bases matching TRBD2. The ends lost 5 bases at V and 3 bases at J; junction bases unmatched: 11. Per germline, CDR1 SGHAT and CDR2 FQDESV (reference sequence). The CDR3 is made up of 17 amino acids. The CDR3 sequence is CASSPRSSGRGFYEQYF. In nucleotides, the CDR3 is TGTGCCAGCAGCCCGCGTTCTAGCGGGAGGGGGTTCTACGAGCAGTACTTC.

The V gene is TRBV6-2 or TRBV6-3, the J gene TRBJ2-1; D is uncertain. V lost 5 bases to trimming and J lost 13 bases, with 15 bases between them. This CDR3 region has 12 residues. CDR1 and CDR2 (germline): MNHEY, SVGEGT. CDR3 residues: CASSPYSLRQFF. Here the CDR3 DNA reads TGTGCCAGCAGTCCTTATAGTCTGCGTCAGTTCTTC.

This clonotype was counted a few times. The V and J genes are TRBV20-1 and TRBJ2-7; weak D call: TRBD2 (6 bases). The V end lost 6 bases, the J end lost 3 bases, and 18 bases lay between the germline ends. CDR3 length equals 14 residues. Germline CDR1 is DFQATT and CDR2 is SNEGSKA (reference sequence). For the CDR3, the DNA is TGCAGTGCAAGTGGATCACTAGCCGTCTACGAGCAGTACTTC. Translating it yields CSASGSLAVYEQYF.

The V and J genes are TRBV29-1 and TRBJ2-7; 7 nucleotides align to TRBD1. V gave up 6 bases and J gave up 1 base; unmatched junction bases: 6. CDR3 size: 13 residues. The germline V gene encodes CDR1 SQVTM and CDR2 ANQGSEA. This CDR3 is CSVRRGYSYEQYF. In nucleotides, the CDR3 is TGCAGCGTCCGCAGGGGGTATTCCTACGAGCAGTACTTC.

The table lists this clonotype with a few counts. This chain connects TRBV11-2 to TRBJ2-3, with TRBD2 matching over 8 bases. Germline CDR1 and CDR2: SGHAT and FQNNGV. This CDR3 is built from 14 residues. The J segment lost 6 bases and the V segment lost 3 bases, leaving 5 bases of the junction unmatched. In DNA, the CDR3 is TGTGCCAGCAGCTTGGTACTAGCGGCCGATACGCAGTATTTT. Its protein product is CASSLVLAADTQYF.

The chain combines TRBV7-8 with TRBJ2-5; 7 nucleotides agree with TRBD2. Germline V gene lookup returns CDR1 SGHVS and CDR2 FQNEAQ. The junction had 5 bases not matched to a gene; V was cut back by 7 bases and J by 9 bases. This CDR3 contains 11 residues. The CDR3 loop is CASTLGGAQYF. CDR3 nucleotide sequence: TGTGCCAGCACCTTGGGGGGGGCCCAGTACTTC.

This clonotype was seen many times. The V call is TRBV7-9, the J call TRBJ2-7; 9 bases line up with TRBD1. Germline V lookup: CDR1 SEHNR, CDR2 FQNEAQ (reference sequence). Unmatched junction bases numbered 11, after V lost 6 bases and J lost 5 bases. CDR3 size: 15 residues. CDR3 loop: CASSLMGTGRDEQYF. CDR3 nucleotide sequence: TGTGCCAGCAGTCTGATGGGGACAGGGCGCGACGAGCAGTACTTC.

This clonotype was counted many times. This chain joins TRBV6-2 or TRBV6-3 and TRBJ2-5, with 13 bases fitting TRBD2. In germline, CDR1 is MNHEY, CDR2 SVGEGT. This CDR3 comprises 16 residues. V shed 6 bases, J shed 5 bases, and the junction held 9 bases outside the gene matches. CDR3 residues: CASRKGLAGIMETQYF. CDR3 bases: TGTGCCAGCAGAAAGGGACTAGCGGGGATAATGGAGACCCAGTACTTC.

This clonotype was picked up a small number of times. The CDR3 DNA reads TGCGCCAGCAGCCCACTATTAAGCTCCTACAATGAGCAGTTCTTC. The encoded protein is CASSPLLSSYNEQFF. This rearrangement joins TRBV4-3 to TRBJ2-1; no reliable D call. Germline V lookup: CDR1 LGHNA, CDR2 YSLEER. There are 15 residues in the CDR3. Trimming stripped 4 bases from V and 0 bases from J, with 10 bases between.

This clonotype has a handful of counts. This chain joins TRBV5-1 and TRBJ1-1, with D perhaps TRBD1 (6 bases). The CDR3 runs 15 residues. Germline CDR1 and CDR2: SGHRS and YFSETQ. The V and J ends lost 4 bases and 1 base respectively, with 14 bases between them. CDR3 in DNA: TGCGCCAGCAGCCGGGATGGACAGCCGAACACTGAAGCTTTCTTT. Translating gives CASSRDGQPNTEAFF.

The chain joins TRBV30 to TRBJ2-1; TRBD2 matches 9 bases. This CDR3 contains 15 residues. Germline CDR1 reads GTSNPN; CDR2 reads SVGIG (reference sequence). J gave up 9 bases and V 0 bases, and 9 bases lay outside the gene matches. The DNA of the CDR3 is TGTGCCTGGAGTGTCCCCCCGACTAGCGGCGGTGAGCAGTTCTTC. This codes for CAWSVPPTSGGEQFF.

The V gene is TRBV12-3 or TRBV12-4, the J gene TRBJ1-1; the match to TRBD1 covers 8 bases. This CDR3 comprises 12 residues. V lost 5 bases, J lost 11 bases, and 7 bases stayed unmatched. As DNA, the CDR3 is TGTGCCAGCAGTCCGACAGGGGTTGGGGCTTTCTTT. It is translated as CASSPTGVGAFF.

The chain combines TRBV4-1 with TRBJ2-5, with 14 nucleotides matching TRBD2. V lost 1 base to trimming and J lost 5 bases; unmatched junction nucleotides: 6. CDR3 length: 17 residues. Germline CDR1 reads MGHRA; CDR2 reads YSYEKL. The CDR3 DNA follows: TGCGCCAGCAGCCAAGGAGGACTAGCGGGGGGCAAGGAGACCCAGTACTTC. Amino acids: CASSQGGLAGGKETQYF.